This is a list of T cell receptor beta chains from one sample in a study of blood T cell repertoires in COVID-19. The repertoire was sequenced with immunoSEQ multiplex PCR; TCRdb's copy has only in-frame clones and lacks some. The sample gives about 56,000 clones, 89% of which show up once; around two fifths is in the top ten. The sequenced sample was peripheral blood. The receptors were sampled from a woman aged 55 to 70 with COVID-19, enrolled during active disease. Both conserved end residues are part of each CDR3. The D gene is left open where the match is weak. For some rows the clone size is stated as once, few or many, or as a class when expanded; others skip it.

V gene: TRBV18
D gene: .
clone size: .
J gene: TRBJ2-3
CDR3 protein: CASSPRDSAWGTDTQYF
CDR3 DNA: TGTGCCAGCTCACCTCGGGACTCGGCGTGGGGCACAGATACGCAGTATTTT

V gene: TRBV5-4
D gene: .
clone size: .
J gene: TRBJ2-6
CDR3 protein: CASSFPGLSSGANVLTF
CDR3 DNA: TGTGCCAGCAGCTTCCCAGGGTTAAGCTCTGGGGCCAACGTCCTGACTTTC

V gene: TRBV4-1
D gene: TRBD1
clone size: .
J gene: TRBJ2-2
CDR3 protein: CASSRTGGAGELFF
CDR3 DNA: TGCGCCAGCAGCCGTACAGGGGGTGCCGGGGAGCTGTTTTTT

V gene: TRBV10-2
D gene: TRBD2
clone size: .
J gene: TRBJ2-1
CDR3 protein: CASSEVWGGNNEQFF
CDR3 DNA: TGCGCCAGCAGTGAGGTGTGGGGGGGGAACAATGAGCAGTTCTTC

V gene: TRBV7-2
D gene: .
clone size: .
J gene: TRBJ2-3
CDR3 protein: CASSFGREMDTQYF
CDR3 DNA: TGTGCCAGCAGCTTTGGCAGGGAAATGGATACGCAGTATTTT

V gene: TRBV19
D gene: TRBD2
clone size: .
J gene: TRBJ2-7
CDR3 protein: CASSTGLAGGSYEQYF
CDR3 DNA: TGTGCCAGTAGTACCGGACTAGCGGGGGGATCCTACGAGCAGTACTTC

V gene: TRBV28
D gene: .
clone size: .
J gene: TRBJ1-2
CDR3 protein: CASSLSYGYTF
CDR3 DNA: TGTGCCAGCAGTTTGAGCTATGGCTACACCTTC

V gene: TRBV7-9
D gene: .
clone size: .
J gene: TRBJ2-2
CDR3 protein: CASSVNRAGTGELFF
CDR3 DNA: TGTGCCAGCAGCGTTAACAGGGCGGGCACCGGGGAGCTGTTTTTT

V gene: TRBV11-2
D gene: TRBD2
clone size: .
J gene: TRBJ2-3
CDR3 protein: CASSSPSGATDTQYF
CDR3 DNA: TGTGCCAGCAGCTCCCCAAGCGGGGCGACAGATACGCAGTATTTT

V gene: TRBV6-2/TRBV6-3
D gene: .
clone size: .
J gene: TRBJ1-2
CDR3 protein: CASSYPAGYTF
CDR3 DNA: TGTGCCAGCAGTTACCCCGCGGGCTACACCTTC

V gene: TRBV2
D gene: .
clone size: .
J gene: TRBJ1-1
CDR3 protein: CASRRWTVEAFF
CDR3 DNA: TGTGCCTCCCGACGGTGGACAGTTGAAGCTTTCTTT

V gene: TRBV7-2
D gene: TRBD1
clone size: .
J gene: TRBJ2-5
CDR3 protein: CASSFRDRGFDTQYF
CDR3 DNA: TGTGCCAGCAGCTTCCGGGACAGGGGTTTTGATACCCAGTACTTC

V gene: TRBV6-5
D gene: TRBD1
clone size: few
J gene: TRBJ1-1
CDR3 protein: CASSQRQGSEAFF
CDR3 DNA: TGTGCCAGCAGCCAAAGACAGGGATCAGAAGCTTTCTTT

V gene: TRBV5-1
D gene: TRBD2
clone size: .
J gene: TRBJ2-1
CDR3 protein: CASVPGLARGRDGYNEQFF
CDR3 DNA: TGCGCCAGCGTACCCGGACTAGCGCGGGGGAGGGACGGATACAATGAGCAGTTCTTC

V gene: TRBV19
D gene: .
clone size: .
J gene: TRBJ1-3
CDR3 protein: CASSDGTYYSGNTIYF
CDR3 DNA: TGTGCCAGTAGTGACGGGACATATTACTCTGGAAACACCATATATTTT

V gene: TRBV19
D gene: TRBD2
clone size: few
J gene: TRBJ2-1
CDR3 protein: CASTPLGGANEQFF
CDR3 DNA: TGTGCCAGTACCCCCCTCGGGGGGGCCAATGAGCAGTTCTTC

V gene: TRBV30
D gene: .
clone size: .
J gene: TRBJ1-4
CDR3 protein: CAWRGVGNEKLFF
CDR3 DNA: TGTGCCTGGAGAGGGGTGGGTAATGAAAAACTGTTTTTT

V gene: TRBV27
D gene: TRBD1
clone size: .
J gene: TRBJ1-1
CDR3 protein: CASSRRTGGGEAFF
CDR3 DNA: TGTGCCAGCAGCCGTCGGACAGGGGGTGGTGAAGCTTTCTTT

V gene: TRBV7-2
D gene: .
clone size: .
J gene: TRBJ1-2
CDR3 protein: CASSRTSSGDYGYTF
CDR3 DNA: TGTGCCAGCAGCCGTACCTCGTCAGGTGACTATGGCTACACCTTC

V gene: TRBV7-9
D gene: TRBD2
clone size: .
J gene: TRBJ2-1
CDR3 protein: CASSPGLAGGPHYNEQFF
CDR3 DNA: TGTGCCAGCAGCCCCGGACTAGCGGGAGGGCCCCACTACAATGAGCAGTTCTTC

V gene: TRBV4-1
D gene: .
clone size: .
J gene: TRBJ2-3
CDR3 protein: CASSQDLITDTQYF
CDR3 DNA: TGCGCCAGCAGCCAAGATCTAATCACAGATACGCAGTATTTT

V gene: TRBV27
D gene: TRBD2
clone size: .
J gene: TRBJ2-1
CDR3 protein: CASSFLAGGSYNEQFF
CDR3 DNA: TGTGCCAGCAGTTTCTTAGCGGGAGGATCCTACAATGAGCAGTTCTTC

V gene: TRBV7-9
D gene: .
clone size: .
J gene: TRBJ2-4
CDR3 protein: CASSSTWARGIQYF
CDR3 DNA: TGTGCCAGCAGCTCCACTTGGGCGCGGGGTATTCAGTACTTC

V gene: TRBV7-2
D gene: .
clone size: .
J gene: TRBJ2-4
CDR3 protein: CASSPSESSPSKNIQYF
CDR3 DNA: TGTGCCAGCAGCCCTAGCGAGTCGAGTCCGTCCAAAAACATTCAGTACTTC

V gene: TRBV6-1
D gene: .
clone size: .
J gene: TRBJ2-5
CDR3 protein: CASSEVREETQYF
CDR3 DNA: TGTGCCAGCAGTGAGGTCAGGGAAGAGACCCAGTACTTC

V gene: TRBV3-1/TRBV3-2
D gene: .
clone size: .
J gene: TRBJ1-2
CDR3 protein: CASSSQGGHYGYTF
CDR3 DNA: TGTGCCAGCAGCTCCCAAGGCGGGCACTATGGCTACACCTTC

V gene: TRBV6-5
D gene: TRBD1
clone size: .
J gene: TRBJ2-7
CDR3 protein: CASSRQGASYEQYF
CDR3 DNA: TGTGCCAGCAGTCGACAGGGGGCCTCCTACGAGCAGTACTTC

V gene: TRBV3-1/TRBV3-2
D gene: TRBD1
clone size: .
J gene: TRBJ1-1
CDR3 protein: CASSPREQGVVTEAFF
CDR3 DNA: TGTGCCAGCAGCCCGCGGGAACAGGGGGTCGTTACTGAAGCTTTCTTT

V gene: TRBV11-2
D gene: TRBD1
clone size: .
J gene: TRBJ1-1
CDR3 protein: CASSFRTGTFF
CDR3 DNA: TGTGCCAGCAGCTTTCGGACAGGTACTTTCTTT

V gene: TRBV18
D gene: .
clone size: .
J gene: TRBJ1-1
CDR3 protein: CASSQGGFSSTEAFF
CDR3 DNA: TGTGCCAGCTCTCAAGGAGGGTTCTCAAGTACTGAAGCTTTCTTT

V gene: TRBV5-4
D gene: .
clone size: .
J gene: TRBJ1-4
CDR3 protein: CASSWGLTGSEKLFF
CDR3 DNA: TGTGCCAGCAGCTGGGGGCTTACAGGGAGTGAAAAACTGTTTTTT

V gene: TRBV19
D gene: TRBD1
clone size: .
J gene: TRBJ2-6
CDR3 protein: CASSTDRAGANVLTF
CDR3 DNA: TGTGCCAGTAGTACCGACAGGGCTGGGGCCAACGTCCTGACTTTC

V gene: TRBV7-2
D gene: TRBD2
clone size: .
J gene: TRBJ2-1
CDR3 protein: CASSPRLAGDYNEQFF
CDR3 DNA: TGTGCCAGCAGCCCGAGACTAGCGGGGGATTACAATGAGCAGTTCTTC

V gene: TRBV7-2
D gene: TRBD2
clone size: .
J gene: TRBJ2-2
CDR3 protein: CASSLWGAGAGELFF
CDR3 DNA: TGTGCCAGCAGCTTATGGGGCGCGGGGGCCGGGGAGCTGTTTTTT

V gene: TRBV5-6
D gene: TRBD2
clone size: .
J gene: TRBJ2-1
CDR3 protein: CASSKAGIYNEQFF
CDR3 DNA: TGTGCCAGCAGTAAAGCGGGAATTTACAATGAGCAGTTCTTC

V gene: TRBV7-2
D gene: TRBD1
clone size: .
J gene: TRBJ2-7
CDR3 protein: CASSLGQGVREQYF
CDR3 DNA: TGTGCCAGCAGCTTAGGACAGGGGGTGAGAGAGCAGTACTTC

V gene: TRBV4-2
D gene: TRBD2
clone size: .
J gene: TRBJ2-5
CDR3 protein: CASSQGLAGETQYF
CDR3 DNA: TGTGCCAGCAGCCAGGGACTAGCGGGAGAGACCCAGTACTTC

V gene: TRBV12-3/TRBV12-4
D gene: .
clone size: .
J gene: TRBJ2-1
CDR3 protein: CASSFPRYEQFF
CDR3 DNA: TGTGCCAGCAGTTTTCCTAGATATGAGCAGTTCTTC

V gene: TRBV19
D gene: TRBD1
clone size: .
J gene: TRBJ1-4
CDR3 protein: CASSTQGQGNEKLFF
CDR3 DNA: TGTGCCAGTAGTACCCAGGGACAGGGGAATGAAAAACTGTTTTTT

V gene: TRBV28
D gene: TRBD2
clone size: .
J gene: TRBJ2-7
CDR3 protein: CASSLRTTSGDEQYF
CDR3 DNA: TGTGCCAGCAGTTTAAGGACCACTAGCGGGGACGAGCAGTACTTC

V gene: TRBV19
D gene: .
clone size: .
J gene: TRBJ1-5
CDR3 protein: CASSWQGNNQPQHF
CDR3 DNA: TGTGCCAGTAGTTGGCAGGGGAACAATCAGCCCCAGCATTTT